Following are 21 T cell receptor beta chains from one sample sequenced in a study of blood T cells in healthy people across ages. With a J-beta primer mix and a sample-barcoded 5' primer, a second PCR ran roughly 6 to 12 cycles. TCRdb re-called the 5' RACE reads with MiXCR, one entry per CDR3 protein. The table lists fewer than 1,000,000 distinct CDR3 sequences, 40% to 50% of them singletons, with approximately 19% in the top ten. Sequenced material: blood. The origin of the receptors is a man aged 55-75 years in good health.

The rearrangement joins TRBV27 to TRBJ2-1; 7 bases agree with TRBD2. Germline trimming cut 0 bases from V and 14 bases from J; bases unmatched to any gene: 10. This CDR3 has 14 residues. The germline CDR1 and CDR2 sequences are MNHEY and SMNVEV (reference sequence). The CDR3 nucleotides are TGTGCCAGCAGTTTATCGGGGGTAGCGGGTGAAAAGTTCTTC. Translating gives CASSLSGVAGEKFF.

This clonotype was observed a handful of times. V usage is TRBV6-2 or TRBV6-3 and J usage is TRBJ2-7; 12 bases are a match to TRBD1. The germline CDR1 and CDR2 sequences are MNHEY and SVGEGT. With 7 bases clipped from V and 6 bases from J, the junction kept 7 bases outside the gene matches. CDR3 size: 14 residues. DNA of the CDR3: TGTGCCAGCAAGGGGGACAGGGGGCGCTCCGAGCAGTACTTC. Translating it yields CASKGDRGRSEQYF.

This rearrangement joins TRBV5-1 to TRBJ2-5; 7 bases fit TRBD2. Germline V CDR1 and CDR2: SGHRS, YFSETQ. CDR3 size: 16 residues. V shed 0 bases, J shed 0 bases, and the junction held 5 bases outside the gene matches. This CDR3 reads CASSLVERGYQETQYF. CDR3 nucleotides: TGCGCCAGCAGCTTGGTGGAGCGGGGATACCAAGAGACCCAGTACTTC.

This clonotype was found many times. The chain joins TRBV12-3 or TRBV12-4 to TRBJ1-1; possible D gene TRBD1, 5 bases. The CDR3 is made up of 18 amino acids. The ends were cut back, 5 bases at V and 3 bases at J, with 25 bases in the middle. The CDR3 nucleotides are TGTGCCAGCAGTCAACTGAGTACGACATTGGGGGGATACACTGAAGCTTTCTTT. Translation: CASSQLSTTLGGYTEAFF.

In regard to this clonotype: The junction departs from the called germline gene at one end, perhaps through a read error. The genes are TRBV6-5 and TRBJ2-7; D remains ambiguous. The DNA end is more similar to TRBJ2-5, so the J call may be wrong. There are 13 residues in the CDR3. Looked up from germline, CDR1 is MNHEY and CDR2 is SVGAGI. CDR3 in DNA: TGTGCCAGCAGTGACTCTCTAGGGGAGACCCAGTACTTC. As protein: CASSDSLGETQYF.

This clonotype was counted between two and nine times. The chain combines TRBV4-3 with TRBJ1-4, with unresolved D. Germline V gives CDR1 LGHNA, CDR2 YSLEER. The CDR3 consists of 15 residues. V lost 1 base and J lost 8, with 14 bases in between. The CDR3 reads CASSQGTEPSEKLFF. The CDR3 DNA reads TGCGCCAGCAGCCAAGGGACTGAACCCTCGGAAAAACTGTTTTTT.

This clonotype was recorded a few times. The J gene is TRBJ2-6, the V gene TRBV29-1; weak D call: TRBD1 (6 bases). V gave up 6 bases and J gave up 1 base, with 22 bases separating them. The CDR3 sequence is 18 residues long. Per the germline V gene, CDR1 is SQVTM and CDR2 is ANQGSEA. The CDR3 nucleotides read TGCAGCGTGCTACCGGCGACAGGACGGCCTTCTGGGGCCAACGTCCTGACTTTC. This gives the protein CSVLPATGRPSGANVLTF.

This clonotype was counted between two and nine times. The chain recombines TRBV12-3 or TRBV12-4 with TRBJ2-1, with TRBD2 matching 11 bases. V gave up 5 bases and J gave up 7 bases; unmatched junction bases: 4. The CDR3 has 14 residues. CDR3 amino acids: CASSRLAGLNEQFF. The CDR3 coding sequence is TGTGCCAGCAGTAGACTAGCGGGGTTGAATGAGCAGTTCTTC.

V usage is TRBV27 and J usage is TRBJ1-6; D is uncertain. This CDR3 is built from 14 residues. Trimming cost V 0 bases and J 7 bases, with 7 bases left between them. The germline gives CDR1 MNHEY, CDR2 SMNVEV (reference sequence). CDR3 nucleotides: TGTGCCAGCAGTTTATCGCCAAAGAATTCACCCCTCCACTTT. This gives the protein CASSLSPKNSPLHF.

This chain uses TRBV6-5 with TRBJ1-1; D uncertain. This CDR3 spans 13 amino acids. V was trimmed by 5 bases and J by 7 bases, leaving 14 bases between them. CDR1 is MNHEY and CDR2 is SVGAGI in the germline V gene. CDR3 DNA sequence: TGTGCCAGCAGTCCTAAATTAGAGGGTGAAGCTTTCTTT. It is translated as CASSPKLEGEAFF.

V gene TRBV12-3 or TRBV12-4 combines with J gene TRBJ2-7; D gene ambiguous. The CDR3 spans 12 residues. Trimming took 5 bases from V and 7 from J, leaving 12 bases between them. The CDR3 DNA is TGTGCCAGCAGTCTTACGACGCGGGAGCAGTACTTC. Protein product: CASSLTTREQYF.

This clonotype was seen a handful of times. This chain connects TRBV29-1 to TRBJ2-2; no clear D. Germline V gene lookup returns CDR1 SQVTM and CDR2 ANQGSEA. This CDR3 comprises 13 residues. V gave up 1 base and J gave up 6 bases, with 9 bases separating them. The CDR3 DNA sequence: TGCAGCGTTGAAGCTGTTAGTCCCGGGGAGCTGTTTTTT. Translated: CSVEAVSPGELFF.

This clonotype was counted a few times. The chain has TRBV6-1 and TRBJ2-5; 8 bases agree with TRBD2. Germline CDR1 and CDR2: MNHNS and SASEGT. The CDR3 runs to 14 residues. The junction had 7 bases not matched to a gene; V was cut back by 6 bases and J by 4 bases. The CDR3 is CASSATGTRETQYF. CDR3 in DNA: TGTGCCAGCAGCGCAACCGGGACTAGAGAGACCCAGTACTTC.

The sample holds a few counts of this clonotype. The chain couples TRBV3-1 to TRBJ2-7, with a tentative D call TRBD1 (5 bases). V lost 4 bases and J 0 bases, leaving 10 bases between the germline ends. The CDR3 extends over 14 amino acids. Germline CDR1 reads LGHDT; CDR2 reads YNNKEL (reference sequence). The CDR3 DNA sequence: TGTGCCAGCAGCCGGGGCAAAAGCTCCTACGAGCAGTACTTC. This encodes CASSRGKSSYEQYF.

Written as DNA, the CDR3 is TGTGCCAGCAGTGAATCGGCATATGGCTACACCTTC. This codes for CASSESAYGYTF. The chain combines TRBV2 with TRBJ1-2; D uncertain. Trimming removed 2 bases from V and 5 bases from J, with 6 bases in between. The germline gives CDR1 SNHLY, CDR2 FYNNEI. The CDR3 consists of 12 residues.

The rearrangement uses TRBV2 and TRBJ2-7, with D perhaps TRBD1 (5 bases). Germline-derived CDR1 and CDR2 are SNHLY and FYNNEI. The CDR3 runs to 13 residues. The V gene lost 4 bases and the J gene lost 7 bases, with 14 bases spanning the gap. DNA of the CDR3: TGTGCCAGCAGTGGATCCCTCCGACAGGAGCAGTACTTC. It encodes CASSGSLRQEQYF. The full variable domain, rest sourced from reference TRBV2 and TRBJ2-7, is EPEVTQTPSHQVTQMGQEVILRCVPISNHLYFYWYRQILGQKVEFLVSFYNNEISEKSEIFDDQFSVERPDGSNFTLKIRSTKLEDSAMYFCASSGSLRQEQYFGPGTRLTVT.

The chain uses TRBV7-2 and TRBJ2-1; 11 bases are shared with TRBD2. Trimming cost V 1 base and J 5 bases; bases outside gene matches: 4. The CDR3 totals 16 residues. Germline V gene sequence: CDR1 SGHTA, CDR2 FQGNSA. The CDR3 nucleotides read TGTGCCAGCAGCTTAGATAGCGGGGGGGAGGACAATGAGCAGTTCTTC. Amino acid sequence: CASSLDSGGEDNEQFF.

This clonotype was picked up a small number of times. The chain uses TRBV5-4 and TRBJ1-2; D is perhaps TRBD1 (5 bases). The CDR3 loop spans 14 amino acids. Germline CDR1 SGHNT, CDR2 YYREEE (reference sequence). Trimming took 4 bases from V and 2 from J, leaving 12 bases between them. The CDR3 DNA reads TGTGCCAGCAGCCCACGGGGGAGAAACTATGGCTACACCTTC. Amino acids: CASSPRGRNYGYTF.

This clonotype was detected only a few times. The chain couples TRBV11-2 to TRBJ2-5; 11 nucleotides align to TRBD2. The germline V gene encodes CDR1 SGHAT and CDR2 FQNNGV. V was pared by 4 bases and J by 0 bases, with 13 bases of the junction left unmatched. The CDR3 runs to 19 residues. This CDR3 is CASSYSRGTSGPYQETQYF. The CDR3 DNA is TGTGCCAGCAGCTACTCGAGGGGGACTAGCGGACCGTACCAAGAGACCCAGTACTTC.

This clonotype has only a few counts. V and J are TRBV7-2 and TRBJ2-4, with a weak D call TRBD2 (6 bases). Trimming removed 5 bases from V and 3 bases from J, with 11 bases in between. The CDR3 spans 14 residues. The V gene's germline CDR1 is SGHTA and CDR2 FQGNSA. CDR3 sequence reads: CASSVGGDKNIQYF. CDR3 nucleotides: TGTGCCAGCAGCGTAGGCGGGGACAAAAACATTCAGTACTTC.

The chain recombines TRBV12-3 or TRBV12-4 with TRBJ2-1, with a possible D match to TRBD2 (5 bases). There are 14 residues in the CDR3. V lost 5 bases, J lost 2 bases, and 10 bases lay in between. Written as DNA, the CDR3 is TGTGCCAGCAGTAACGGGGTTACCTACAATGAGCAGTTCTTC. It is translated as CASSNGVTYNEQFF.